The source of this T cell receptor (beta chain) is a study of cytomegalovirus exposure and HLA in healthy donors. Vbeta (60) and Jbeta (13) primers were used in the PCR. Profiling relied on immunoSEQ multiplex PCR, and the TCRdb table lists in-frame clones only, not all of them. The data hold about 170,000 clones, with around 85% observed a single time. Broader study findings: A further, later analysis showed that HLA-associated TCR beta chains (compared with equally common others) were more clonally expanded. Links to common viral pathogens appeared, in a later analysis, for several of the most significant clusters.

This CDR3 spans 14 amino acids. Germline assignment: CDR1 GTSNPN and CDR2 SVGIG (reference sequence). The germline V and J ends were trimmed by 2 bases and 6 bases, with 11 bases remaining between them. Details on this clone: Its antigen remains unidentified.

The rearrangement links TRBV30 to TRBJ1-6; weak D call: TRBD1 (6 bases). Sequences were obtained from PBMCs. This clonotype was obtained from a boy between 2 and 10 years old in good health and CMV-seronegative. The CDR3 coding sequence is TGTGCCTGGAGTACACAGGGAAGTAATTCACCCCTCCACTTT. Its protein is CAWSTQGSNSPLHF. The complete variable domain, with remaining parts taken from reference TRBV30 and TRBJ1-6, reads SQTIHQWPATLVQPVGSPLSLECTVEGTSNPNLYWYRQAAGRGLQLLFYSVGIGQISSEVPQNLSASRPQDRQFILSSKKLLLSDSGFYLCAWSTQGSNSPLHFGNGTRLTVT.